This TCR beta chain was observed in a study of cytomegalovirus exposure and HLA in healthy donors. Use of 60 Vbeta and 13 Jbeta primers characterized the PCR. Repertoires were generated with immunoSEQ multiplex PCR, while TCRdb's copy carries only in-frame clones and drops some. The sample contains about 88,000 clones, just under 90% of which appear only once. The V gene lost 4 bases and the J gene lost 4 bases, with 20 bases spanning the gap. CDR1 is SGHDT, CDR2 YYEEEE, per germline. CDR3 length: 16 amino acids. V and J are TRBV5-6 and TRBJ1-1, with D tentatively TRBD1 (5 bases). Material for sequencing was PBMCs. This receptor was identified in a man between 18 and 35 years old in good health and CMV-seronegative. The DNA for the CDR3 is TGTGCCAGCAGCGGGATCGGAGTGGGGCCAGGCACTGAAGCTTTCTTT. This sequence encodes CASSGIGVGPGTEAFF.